Listed below are T cell receptor beta chains from one sample, sequenced in a study of shared clonotypes between healthy human individuals. The protocol was immunoSEQ multiplex PCR, while the TCRdb copy is restricted to in-frame clones and leaves out a portion. Here the sample spans fewer than 1 million clones, about 96% being singletons. The sequenced sample was naive CD8+ T cells sorted from blood. Receptors were obtained from a man aged 25-40 years in good health. The CDR3 runs from the conserved cysteine through the conserved F or W. A D gene is named only where the DNA matches it firmly. Expanded clones are given a class, and other clones once, few, many or no size at all.

cdr3_length: 11
v_call: TRBV7-9
j_call: TRBJ2-7
d_call: .
clone_size: .
cdr3_aa: CASSPMAEQYF
cdr3_nt: TGTGCCAGCAGCCCCATGGCCGAGCAGTACTTC

cdr3_length: 15
v_call: TRBV29-1
j_call: TRBJ2-3
d_call: .
clone_size: .
cdr3_aa: CSGEGGQGAGDTQYF
cdr3_nt: TGCAGCGGAGAGGGAGGGCAGGGGGCCGGAGATACGCAGTATTTT

cdr3_length: 17
v_call: TRBV7-8
j_call: TRBJ2-7
d_call: .
clone_size: .
cdr3_aa: CASSTSRLEFDSYEQYF
cdr3_nt: TGTGCCAGCAGCACTAGCCGCCTGGAGTTTGACTCCTACGAGCAGTACTTC

cdr3_length: 14
v_call: TRBV27
j_call: TRBJ2-7
d_call: .
clone_size: .
cdr3_aa: CASSLSYEGYEQYF
cdr3_nt: TGTGCCAGCAGTTTATCCTACGAAGGGTACGAGCAGTACTTC

cdr3_length: 15
v_call: TRBV19
j_call: TRBJ2-1
d_call: TRBD1
clone_size: .
cdr3_aa: CASSMGLGTANEQFF
cdr3_nt: TGTGCCAGTAGTATGGGTTTGGGGACAGCAAATGAGCAGTTCTTC

cdr3_length: 14
v_call: TRBV29-1
j_call: TRBJ2-1
d_call: TRBD1
clone_size: .
cdr3_aa: CSVSLDRDYNEQFF
cdr3_nt: TGCAGCGTTTCACTGGACAGGGACTACAATGAGCAGTTCTTC

cdr3_length: 15
v_call: TRBV28
j_call: TRBJ1-1
d_call: .
clone_size: .
cdr3_aa: CASSYPGIAKPEAFF
cdr3_nt: TGTGCCAGCAGTTACCCTGGGATAGCGAAGCCTGAAGCTTTCTTT

cdr3_length: 15
v_call: TRBV27
j_call: TRBJ2-2
d_call: TRBD1
clone_size: once
cdr3_aa: CASSSTGSNTGELFF
cdr3_nt: TGTGCCAGCAGTTCGACAGGGTCGAACACCGGGGAGCTGTTTTTT

cdr3_length: 15
v_call: TRBV19
j_call: TRBJ1-3
d_call: TRBD1
clone_size: .
cdr3_aa: CASTDPGTGTNTIYF
cdr3_nt: TGTGCCAGTACCGATCCCGGGACAGGTACAAACACCATATATTTT

cdr3_length: 13
v_call: TRBV27
j_call: TRBJ2-2
d_call: .
clone_size: .
cdr3_aa: CASSFRNTGELFF
cdr3_nt: TGTGCCAGCAGTTTCAGGAACACCGGGGAGCTGTTTTTT

cdr3_length: 15
v_call: TRBV5-5
j_call: TRBJ2-3
d_call: .
clone_size: .
cdr3_aa: CASKGVAASTDTQYF
cdr3_nt: TGTGCCAGCAAAGGTGTAGCGGCGAGCACAGATACGCAGTATTTT

cdr3_length: 16
v_call: TRBV11-2
j_call: TRBJ2-7
d_call: .
clone_size: .
cdr3_aa: CASSLEAGRRTYEQYF
cdr3_nt: TGTGCCAGCAGCTTAGAGGCGGGACGGAGAACCTACGAGCAGTACTTC

cdr3_length: 16
v_call: TRBV7-8
j_call: TRBJ2-1
d_call: TRBD1
clone_size: .
cdr3_aa: CASSSRVDRVNNEQFF
cdr3_nt: TGTGCCAGCAGCTCTAGGGTGGACAGGGTAAACAATGAGCAGTTCTTC

cdr3_length: 15
v_call: TRBV5-5
j_call: TRBJ2-3
d_call: .
clone_size: .
cdr3_aa: CASSTGGRTTDTQYF
cdr3_nt: TGTGCCAGCAGCACCGGGGGTAGAACCACAGATACGCAGTATTTT

cdr3_length: 18
v_call: TRBV25-1
j_call: TRBJ1-4
d_call: .
clone_size: once
cdr3_aa: CASSEYPTTDAPEEKLFF
cdr3_nt: TGTGCCAGCAGTGAATATCCAACGACAGACGCACCGGAGGAAAAACTGTTTTTT

cdr3_length: 16
v_call: TRBV11-2
j_call: TRBJ2-1
d_call: TRBD2
clone_size: .
cdr3_aa: CASSLWGGRSNNEQFF
cdr3_nt: TGTGCCAGCAGCTTATGGGGCGGGAGGTCCAACAATGAGCAGTTCTTC

cdr3_length: 14
v_call: TRBV18
j_call: TRBJ2-5
d_call: .
clone_size: .
cdr3_aa: CASLPPGVQETQYF
cdr3_nt: TGTGCCAGCCTCCCCCCAGGGGTCCAAGAGACCCAGTACTTC

cdr3_length: 17
v_call: TRBV5-6
j_call: TRBJ2-4
d_call: .
clone_size: .
cdr3_aa: CASSFTGLGLAKNIQYF
cdr3_nt: TGTGCCAGCAGCTTTACCGGGCTTGGGCTAGCCAAAAACATTCAGTACTTC

cdr3_length: 14
v_call: TRBV7-9
j_call: TRBJ1-1
d_call: .
clone_size: .
cdr3_aa: CASSYLRTRTEAFF
cdr3_nt: TGTGCCAGCAGCTACCTCCGGACACGGACTGAAGCTTTCTTT

cdr3_length: 14
v_call: TRBV29-1
j_call: TRBJ2-5
d_call: TRBD2
clone_size: .
cdr3_aa: CSGRREGRGETQYF
cdr3_nt: TGCAGCGGTCGGCGGGAGGGCCGGGGAGAGACCCAGTACTTC

cdr3_length: 14
v_call: TRBV5-6
j_call: TRBJ2-7
d_call: TRBD2
clone_size: .
cdr3_aa: CASSLVLAGNEQYF
cdr3_nt: TGTGCCAGCAGCTTGGTGCTAGCGGGAAACGAGCAGTACTTC

cdr3_length: 16
v_call: TRBV2
j_call: TRBJ1-2
d_call: TRBD1
clone_size: .
cdr3_aa: CASPGTGGAVGYGYTF
cdr3_nt: TGTGCCAGCCCCGGGACAGGGGGCGCGGTCGGCTATGGCTACACCTTC

cdr3_length: 14
v_call: TRBV5-1
j_call: TRBJ2-7
d_call: .
clone_size: .
cdr3_aa: CASSEELFSYEQYF
cdr3_nt: TGCGCCAGCAGCGAGGAGCTTTTCTCCTACGAGCAGTACTTC

cdr3_length: 19
v_call: TRBV2
j_call: TRBJ1-4
d_call: .
clone_size: .
cdr3_aa: CASSEGVVNRPPTNEKLFF
cdr3_nt: TGTGCCAGCAGTGAGGGAGTGGTGAACAGACCTCCAACTAATGAAAAACTGTTTTTT

cdr3_length: 17
v_call: TRBV14
j_call: TRBJ2-1
d_call: .
clone_size: .
cdr3_aa: CASSRLVGPLDYNEQFF
cdr3_nt: TGTGCCAGCAGCCGTTTGGTAGGGCCGCTCGATTACAATGAGCAGTTCTTC

cdr3_length: 13
v_call: TRBV5-1
j_call: TRBJ2-3
d_call: .
clone_size: .
cdr3_aa: CASSLNPTDTQYF
cdr3_nt: TGCGCCAGCAGCTTGAACCCCACAGATACGCAGTATTTT

cdr3_length: 16
v_call: TRBV6-6
j_call: TRBJ2-4
d_call: .
clone_size: .
cdr3_aa: CASSYSMAGAKNIQYF
cdr3_nt: TGTGCCAGCAGTTACTCGATGGCGGGAGCCAAAAACATTCAGTACTTC

cdr3_length: 11
v_call: TRBV7-8
j_call: TRBJ2-1
d_call: .
clone_size: .
cdr3_aa: CASSQMGEQFF
cdr3_nt: TGTGCCAGCAGCCAAATGGGTGAGCAGTTCTTC

cdr3_length: 14
v_call: TRBV4-1
j_call: TRBJ2-7
d_call: .
clone_size: few
cdr3_aa: CASSSDVGPYEQYF
cdr3_nt: TGCGCCAGCAGCTCCGACGTCGGCCCCTACGAGCAGTACTTC

cdr3_length: 16
v_call: TRBV4-1
j_call: TRBJ1-2
d_call: .
clone_size: .
cdr3_aa: CASSHALGSENYGYTF
cdr3_nt: TGCGCCAGCAGCCACGCTCTAGGATCCGAGAACTATGGCTACACCTTC

cdr3_length: 18
v_call: TRBV7-2
j_call: TRBJ2-1
d_call: TRBD2
clone_size: .
cdr3_aa: CASSLGVAGGPPIDEQFF
cdr3_nt: TGTGCCAGCAGCTTAGGGGTAGCGGGAGGGCCGCCAATTGATGAGCAGTTCTTC

cdr3_length: 14
v_call: TRBV6-6
j_call: TRBJ2-7
d_call: TRBD1
clone_size: .
cdr3_aa: CASSDTGASYEQYF
cdr3_nt: TGTGCCAGCAGTGACACAGGGGCCTCCTACGAGCAGTACTTC

cdr3_length: 13
v_call: TRBV7-9
j_call: TRBJ2-5
d_call: .
clone_size: .
cdr3_aa: CASSLGIGETQYF
cdr3_nt: TGTGCCAGCAGCTTAGGAATCGGGGAGACCCAGTACTTC

cdr3_length: 15
v_call: TRBV6-1
j_call: TRBJ2-1
d_call: TRBD2
clone_size: .
cdr3_aa: CASSGLAGGPNEQFF
cdr3_nt: TGTGCCAGCAGTGGACTAGCGGGAGGGCCCAATGAGCAGTTCTTC

cdr3_length: 13
v_call: TRBV7-2
j_call: TRBJ2-1
d_call: .
clone_size: .
cdr3_aa: CASSLSTYNEQFF
cdr3_nt: TGTGCCAGCAGCTTGTCCACTTACAATGAGCAGTTCTTC

cdr3_length: 15
v_call: TRBV28
j_call: TRBJ1-3
d_call: .
clone_size: .
cdr3_aa: CASSLGGFAGNTIYF
cdr3_nt: TGTGCCAGCAGCTTAGGGGGGTTTGCTGGAAACACCATATATTTT

cdr3_length: 17
v_call: TRBV2
j_call: TRBJ2-3
d_call: .
clone_size: .
cdr3_aa: CASSERVPIAPGDTQYF
cdr3_nt: TGTGCCAGCAGTGAAAGGGTGCCTATTGCCCCTGGAGATACGCAGTATTTT

cdr3_length: 13
v_call: TRBV25-1
j_call: TRBJ1-1
d_call: .
clone_size: .
cdr3_aa: CASSEYPNTEAFF
cdr3_nt: TGTGCCAGCAGTGAATACCCGAACACTGAAGCTTTCTTT

cdr3_length: 17
v_call: TRBV21-1
j_call: TRBJ2-7
d_call: .
clone_size: .
cdr3_aa: CASSAPRDGGGQYEQYF
cdr3_nt: TGTGCCAGCAGCGCCCCGAGGGACGGGGGCGGCCAATACGAGCAGTACTTC

cdr3_length: 15
v_call: TRBV11-2
j_call: TRBJ1-3
d_call: .
clone_size: .
cdr3_aa: CASSFSAYSGNTIYF
cdr3_nt: TGTGCCAGCAGCTTCTCAGCCTACTCTGGAAACACCATATATTTT

cdr3_length: 16
v_call: TRBV15
j_call: TRBJ2-1
d_call: TRBD2
clone_size: .
cdr3_aa: CATSRGLAGGGNEQFF
cdr3_nt: TGTGCCACCAGCAGAGGACTAGCGGGAGGGGGGAATGAGCAGTTCTTC

cdr3_length: 14
v_call: TRBV7-2
j_call: TRBJ1-2
d_call: .
clone_size: once
cdr3_aa: CASSLVGETDGYTF
cdr3_nt: TGTGCCAGCAGCTTAGTTGGGGAAACCGATGGCTACACCTTC

cdr3_length: 13
v_call: TRBV7-2
j_call: TRBJ2-5
d_call: .
clone_size: .
cdr3_aa: CASSLDPEETQYF
cdr3_nt: TGTGCCAGCAGCTTAGATCCTGAAGAGACCCAGTACTTC

cdr3_length: 17
v_call: TRBV4-1
j_call: TRBJ2-3
d_call: .
clone_size: .
cdr3_aa: CASSQDERGIRTDTQYF
cdr3_nt: TGCGCCAGCAGCCAAGATGAGAGGGGAATTCGCACAGATACGCAGTATTTT

cdr3_length: 15
v_call: TRBV7-9
j_call: TRBJ2-7
d_call: TRBD2
clone_size: .
cdr3_aa: CASFNAREGLNEQYF
cdr3_nt: TGTGCCAGCTTCAATGCGCGGGAGGGCCTAAACGAGCAGTACTTC

cdr3_length: 15
v_call: TRBV9
j_call: TRBJ2-2
d_call: TRBD2
clone_size: once
cdr3_aa: CASSPGGATTGELFF
cdr3_nt: TGTGCCAGCAGCCCGGGAGGGGCGACCACCGGGGAGCTGTTTTTT

cdr3_length: 19
v_call: TRBV7-9
j_call: TRBJ2-2
d_call: TRBD2
clone_size: .
cdr3_aa: CASSLTRTSGRASTGELFF
cdr3_nt: TGTGCCAGCAGCTTAACCCGGACTAGCGGGAGGGCAAGCACCGGGGAGCTGTTTTTT

cdr3_length: 15
v_call: TRBV27
j_call: TRBJ2-5
d_call: .
clone_size: .
cdr3_aa: CASSLGVGGGETQYF
cdr3_nt: TGTGCCAGCAGTTTAGGTGTAGGAGGTGGAGAGACCCAGTACTTC

cdr3_length: 16
v_call: TRBV18
j_call: TRBJ2-3
d_call: TRBD2
clone_size: .
cdr3_aa: CASSETSGRRTDTQYF
cdr3_nt: TGTGCCAGCTCAGAGACTAGCGGGAGGCGCACAGATACGCAGTATTTT

cdr3_length: 16
v_call: TRBV7-9
j_call: TRBJ1-1
d_call: .
clone_size: .
cdr3_aa: CATLLVNPPEDTEAFF
cdr3_nt: TGTGCCACCCTGTTGGTGAACCCGCCGGAGGACACTGAAGCTTTCTTT

cdr3_length: 14
v_call: TRBV7-8
j_call: TRBJ2-5
d_call: .
clone_size: once
cdr3_aa: CASSPLRVRETQYF
cdr3_nt: TGTGCCAGCAGTCCCCTACGGGTCAGGGAGACCCAGTACTTC

cdr3_length: 14
v_call: TRBV28
j_call: TRBJ1-1
d_call: TRBD1
clone_size: once
cdr3_aa: CASSSLQGATEAFF
cdr3_nt: TGTGCCAGCAGTTCCTTACAGGGGGCCACTGAAGCTTTCTTT